The present T cell receptor beta chain was sequenced within a study of T cell changes during pregnancy in multiple sclerosis. Clones were sequenced by immunoSEQ multiplex PCR, and TCRdb holds only the in-frame ones, with some missing. Of more than 40,000 clones in the sample, approximately 94% were seen once. Losses at the gene ends were 5 bases for V and 7 bases for J; bases not matched to a gene: 13. The CDR3 runs to 16 residues. The germline gives CDR1 SEHNR, CDR2 FQNEAQ (reference sequence). V gene TRBV7-9 combines with J gene TRBJ1-4; 7 bases are a match to TRBD1. The sample consisted of CD4+ T cells from peripheral blood mononuclear cells, taken in the second trimester of pregnancy. This TCR derives from a female donor with multiple sclerosis, enrolled in a pregnancy study. The DNA for the CDR3 is TGTGCCAGCAGCCCGGGGGTAGGGGGCTCGGGTGAAAAACTGTTTTTT. It specifies CASSPGVGGSGEKLFF.